A few counts support the clone carrying this TCR beta chain. Using immunoSEQ multiplex PCR, the repertoire was profiled, and TCRdb retains in-frame clones only, with some absent. Among hundreds of thousands of clones listed, 80% to 90% were seen once. The data stem from a study of blood T cell repertoires in COVID-19. Across the whole study: Acute and convalescent COVID-19 samples came from the United States, Italy and Spain.

CDR3 length: 12 residues. Germline values: CDR1 SGHNT, CDR2 YYREEE (reference sequence). The germline V and J ends were trimmed by 7 bases and 3 bases, with 11 bases remaining between them. Study members were between roughly 18 and 100 years old and lived in 20 to 25 US regions. This receptor was identified in a man younger than 40 who had recovered from COVID-19. The sequenced material came from PBMCs or T cells enriched from blood (not recorded which). V is TRBV5-4 and J is TRBJ2-7, with D unclear. This CDR3 reads CASSTSGYEQYF. DNA of the CDR3: TGTGCCAGCTCCACCTCCGGCTACGAGCAGTACTTC.